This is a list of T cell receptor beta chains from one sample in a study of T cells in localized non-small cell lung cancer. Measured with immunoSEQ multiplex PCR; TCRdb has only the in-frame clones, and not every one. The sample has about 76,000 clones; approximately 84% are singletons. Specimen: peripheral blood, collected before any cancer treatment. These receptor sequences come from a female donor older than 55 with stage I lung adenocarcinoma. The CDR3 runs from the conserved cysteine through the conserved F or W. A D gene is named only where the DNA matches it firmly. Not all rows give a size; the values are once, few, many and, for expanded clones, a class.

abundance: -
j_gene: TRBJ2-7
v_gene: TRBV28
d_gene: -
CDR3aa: CASSLGPGEQYF
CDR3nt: TGTGCCAGCAGTTTGGGCCCGGGCGAGCAGTACTTC

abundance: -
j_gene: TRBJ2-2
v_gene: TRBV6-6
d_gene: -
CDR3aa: CASRTQGTGELFF
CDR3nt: TGTGCCAGCAGAACACAGGGTACCGGGGAGCTGTTTTTT

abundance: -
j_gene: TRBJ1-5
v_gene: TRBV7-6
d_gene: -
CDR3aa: CASSPGQFNQPQHF
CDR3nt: TGTGCCAGCAGCCCCGGACAATTTAATCAGCCCCAGCATTTT

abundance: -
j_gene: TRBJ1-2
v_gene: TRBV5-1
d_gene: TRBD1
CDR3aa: CASSLGQGAGGYTF
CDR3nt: TGCGCCAGCAGCTTGGGACAGGGGGCAGGCGGCTACACCTTC

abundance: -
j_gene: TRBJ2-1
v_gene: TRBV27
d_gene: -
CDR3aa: CASAAGPYNEQFF
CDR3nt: TGTGCCAGTGCGGCAGGGCCCTACAATGAGCAGTTCTTC

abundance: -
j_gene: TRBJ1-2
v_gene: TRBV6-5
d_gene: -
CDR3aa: CASRTDPNYGYTF
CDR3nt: TGTGCCAGCAGGACAGATCCTAACTATGGCTACACCTTC

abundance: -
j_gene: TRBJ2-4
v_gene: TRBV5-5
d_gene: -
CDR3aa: CASSPVGVRKNIQYF
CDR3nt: TGTGCCAGCAGCCCCGTAGGGGTTCGGAAAAACATTCAGTACTTC

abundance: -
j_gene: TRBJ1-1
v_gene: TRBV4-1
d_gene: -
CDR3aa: CASSQDKDTPEAFF
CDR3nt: TGCGCCAGCAGCCAAGATAAGGACACCCCTGAAGCTTTCTTT

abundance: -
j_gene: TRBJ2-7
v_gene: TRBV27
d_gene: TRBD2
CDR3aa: CASSWGTSGTSYEQYF
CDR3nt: TGTGCCAGCAGTTGGGGGACTAGCGGGACCTCCTACGAGCAGTACTTC

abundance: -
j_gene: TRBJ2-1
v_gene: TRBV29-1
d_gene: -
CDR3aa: CSVDRQQYNEQFF
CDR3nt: TGCAGCGTTGATCGACAGCAATACAATGAGCAGTTCTTC

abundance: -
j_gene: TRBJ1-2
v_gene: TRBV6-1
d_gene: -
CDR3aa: CASSVERSYGYTF
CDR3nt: TGTGCCAGCAGTGTTGAAAGGTCCTATGGCTACACCTTC

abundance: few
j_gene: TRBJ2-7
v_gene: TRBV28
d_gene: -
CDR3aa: CASSLQGRSPYEQYF
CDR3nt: TGTGCCAGCAGTTTACAGGGGAGATCCCCCTACGAGCAGTACTTC

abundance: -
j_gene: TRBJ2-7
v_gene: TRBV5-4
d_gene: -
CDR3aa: CASSLGTGGYEQYF
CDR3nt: TGTGCCAGCAGCTTAGGGACTGGCGGCTACGAGCAGTACTTC

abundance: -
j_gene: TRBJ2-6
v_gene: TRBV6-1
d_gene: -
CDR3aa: CASSAYVGSSGANVLTF
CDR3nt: TGTGCCAGCAGTGCGTATGTCGGAAGCTCTGGGGCCAACGTCCTGACTTTC

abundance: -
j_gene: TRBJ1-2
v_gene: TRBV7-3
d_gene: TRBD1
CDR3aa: CASSHDRGPPPNYGYTF
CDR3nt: TGTGCCAGCAGCCATGACAGGGGGCCTCCGCCTAACTATGGCTACACCTTC

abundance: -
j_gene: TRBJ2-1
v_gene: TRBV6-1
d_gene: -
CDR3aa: CAAKRENSYNEQFF
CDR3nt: TGTGCCGCGAAACGAGAAAACTCCTACAATGAGCAGTTCTTC

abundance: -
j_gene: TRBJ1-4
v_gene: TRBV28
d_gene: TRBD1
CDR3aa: CATRQGGITNEKLFF
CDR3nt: TGTGCCACGCGACAGGGTGGGATAACTAATGAAAAACTGTTTTTT

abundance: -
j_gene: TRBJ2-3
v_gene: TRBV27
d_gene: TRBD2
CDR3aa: CASSGAQRGGFTDTQYF
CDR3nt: TGTGCCAGCAGTGGGGCTCAGCGGGGGGGCTTCACAGATACGCAGTATTTT

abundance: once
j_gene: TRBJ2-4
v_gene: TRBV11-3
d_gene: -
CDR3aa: CASSLSGQNIQYF
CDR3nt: TGTGCCAGCAGCTTATCAGGGCAAAACATTCAGTACTTC

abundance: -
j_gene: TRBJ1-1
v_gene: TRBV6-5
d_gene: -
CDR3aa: CASSYRGNTEAFF
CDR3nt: TGTGCCAGCAGTTACCGGGGGAACACTGAAGCTTTCTTT

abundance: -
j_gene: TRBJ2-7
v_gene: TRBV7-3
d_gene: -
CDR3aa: CASSSKGEGSYEQYF
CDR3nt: TGTGCCAGCAGCTCCAAGGGGGAGGGCTCCTACGAGCAGTACTTC

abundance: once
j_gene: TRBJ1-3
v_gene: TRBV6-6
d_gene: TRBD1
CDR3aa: CASSRDRDPGNTIYF
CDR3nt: TGTGCCAGCAGCCGCGACAGGGATCCTGGAAACACCATATATTTT

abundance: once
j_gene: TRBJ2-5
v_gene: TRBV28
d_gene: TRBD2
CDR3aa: CASSLLASGGQETQYF
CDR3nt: TGTGCCAGCAGTTTACTGGCTAGCGGGGGGCAAGAGACCCAGTACTTC

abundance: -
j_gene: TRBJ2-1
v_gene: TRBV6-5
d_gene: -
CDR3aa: CASMPNAREQFF
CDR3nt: TGTGCCAGCATGCCAAATGCTCGTGAGCAGTTCTTC

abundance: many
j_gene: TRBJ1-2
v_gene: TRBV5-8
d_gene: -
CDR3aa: CASSLDTF
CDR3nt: TGTGCCAGCAGCTTGGACACCTTC

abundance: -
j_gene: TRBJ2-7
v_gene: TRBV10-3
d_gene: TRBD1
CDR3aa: CAISGTGQGSYEQYF
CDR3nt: TGTGCCATCAGTGGCACGGGACAGGGTTCCTACGAGCAGTACTTC

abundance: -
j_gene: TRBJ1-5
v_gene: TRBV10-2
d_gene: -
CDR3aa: CASSEGNQPQHF
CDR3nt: TGCGCCAGCAGTGAGGGCAATCAGCCCCAGCATTTT

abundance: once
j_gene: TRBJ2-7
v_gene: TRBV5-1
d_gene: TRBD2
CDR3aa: CASSPRTSGGKLDSYEQYF
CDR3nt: TGCGCCAGCAGCCCTAGGACTAGCGGGGGGAAATTGGACTCCTACGAGCAGTACTTC

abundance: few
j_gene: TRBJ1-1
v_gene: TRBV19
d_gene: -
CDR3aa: CASSIFAGNTEAFF
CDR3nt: TGTGCCAGTAGTATTTTCGCAGGAAACACTGAAGCTTTCTTT

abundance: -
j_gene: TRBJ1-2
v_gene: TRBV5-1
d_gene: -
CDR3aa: CASSLGDGGATGYTF
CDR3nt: TGCGCCAGCAGCTTGGGGGACGGGGGGGCCACTGGCTACACCTTC

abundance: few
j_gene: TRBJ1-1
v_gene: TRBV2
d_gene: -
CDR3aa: CASRDRGDTEAFF
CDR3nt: TGTGCCAGCAGGGATCGGGGCGACACTGAAGCTTTCTTT

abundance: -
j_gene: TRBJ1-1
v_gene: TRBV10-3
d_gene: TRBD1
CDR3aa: CAISETGESEAFF
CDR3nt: TGTGCCATCAGTGAGACAGGGGAATCTGAAGCTTTCTTT

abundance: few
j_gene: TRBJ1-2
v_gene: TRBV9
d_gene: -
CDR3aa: CASSLFLDSPYTF
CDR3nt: TGTGCCAGCAGCCTCTTTTTAGACAGTCCCTACACCTTC

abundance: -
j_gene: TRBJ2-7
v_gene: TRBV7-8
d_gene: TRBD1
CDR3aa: CASSFTGVGNEQYF
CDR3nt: TGTGCCAGCAGCTTCACAGGGGTCGGTAACGAGCAGTACTTC

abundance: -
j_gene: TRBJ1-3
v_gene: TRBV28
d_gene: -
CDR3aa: CASTPSGLGKLGNTIYF
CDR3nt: TGTGCCAGCACCCCATCGGGTTTGGGCAAACTAGGAAACACCATATATTTT

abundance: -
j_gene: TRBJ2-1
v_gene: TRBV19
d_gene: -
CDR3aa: CASSIEGHSYNEQFF
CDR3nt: TGTGCCAGTAGTATAGAGGGACACAGCTACAATGAGCAGTTCTTC

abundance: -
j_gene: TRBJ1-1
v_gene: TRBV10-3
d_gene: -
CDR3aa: CAISESGRANTEAFF
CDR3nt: TGTGCCATCAGTGAGTCAGGCAGGGCGAACACTGAAGCTTTCTTT

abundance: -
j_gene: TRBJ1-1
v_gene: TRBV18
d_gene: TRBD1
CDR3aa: CASSPQGAGEAFF
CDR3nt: TGTGCCAGCTCACCACAGGGGGCCGGGGAAGCTTTCTTT

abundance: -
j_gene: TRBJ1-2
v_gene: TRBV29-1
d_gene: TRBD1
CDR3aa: CSVEWFRDRASYTF
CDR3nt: TGCAGCGTTGAATGGTTTCGGGACAGAGCCTCCTACACCTTC

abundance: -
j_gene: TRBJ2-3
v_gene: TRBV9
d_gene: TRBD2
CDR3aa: CASSVAGGPDTQYF
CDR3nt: TGTGCCAGCAGCGTAGCGGGGGGGCCAGATACGCAGTATTTT

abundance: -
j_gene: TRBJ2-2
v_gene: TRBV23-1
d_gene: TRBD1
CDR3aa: CASPRTGERTGELFF
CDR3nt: TGCGCCAGCCCTCGGACAGGGGAAAGGACCGGGGAGCTGTTTTTT

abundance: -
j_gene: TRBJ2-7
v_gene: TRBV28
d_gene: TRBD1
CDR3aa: CASNYRGYEQYF
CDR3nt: TGTGCCAGCAATTACAGGGGCTACGAGCAGTACTTC

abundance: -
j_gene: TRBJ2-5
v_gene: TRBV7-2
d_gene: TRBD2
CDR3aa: CASSLTGGQETQYF
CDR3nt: TGTGCCAGCAGCTTAACGGGGGGCCAAGAGACCCAGTACTTC

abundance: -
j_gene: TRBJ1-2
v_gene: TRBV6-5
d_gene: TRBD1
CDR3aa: CASSRYDRADYGYTF
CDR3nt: TGTGCCAGCAGTAGGTATGACAGGGCAGACTATGGCTACACCTTC

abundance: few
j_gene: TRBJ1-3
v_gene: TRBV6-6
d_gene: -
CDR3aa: CASSRGNTIYF
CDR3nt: TGTGCCAGCAGCCGGGGAAACACCATATATTTT

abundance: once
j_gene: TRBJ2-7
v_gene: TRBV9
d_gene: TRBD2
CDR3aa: CASSVGTSVSYEQYF
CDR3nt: TGTGCCAGCAGCGTAGGGACTAGCGTATCCTACGAGCAGTACTTC

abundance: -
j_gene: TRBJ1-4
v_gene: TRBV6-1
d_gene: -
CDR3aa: CASSEASRGEKLFF
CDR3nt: TGTGCCAGCAGTGAAGCTAGCCGGGGCGAAAAACTGTTTTTT

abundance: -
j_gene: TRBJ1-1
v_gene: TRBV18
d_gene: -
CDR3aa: CASSPQRNIDTEAFF
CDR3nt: TGTGCCAGCTCACCACAGAGAAACATAGACACTGAAGCTTTCTTT

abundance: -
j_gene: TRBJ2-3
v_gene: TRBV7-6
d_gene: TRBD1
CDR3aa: CASSLRLGTASTDTQYF
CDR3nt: TGTGCCAGCAGCTTAAGGCTGGGGACAGCGAGCACAGATACGCAGTATTTT

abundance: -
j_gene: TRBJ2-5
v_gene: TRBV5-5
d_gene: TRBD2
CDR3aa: CASSLELAGGRETQYF
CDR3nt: TGTGCCAGCAGCTTGGAGTTAGCGGGAGGACGAGAGACCCAGTACTTC

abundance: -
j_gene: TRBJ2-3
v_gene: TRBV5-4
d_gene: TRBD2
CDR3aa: CASSDRGLLDTDTQYF
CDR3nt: TGTGCCAGCAGCGATCGGGGACTATTGGACACAGATACGCAGTATTTT

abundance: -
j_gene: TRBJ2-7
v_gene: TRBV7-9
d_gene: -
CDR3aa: CASSLASGGQDEQYF
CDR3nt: TGTGCCAGCAGCTTAGCGTCTGGGGGACAAGACGAGCAGTACTTC

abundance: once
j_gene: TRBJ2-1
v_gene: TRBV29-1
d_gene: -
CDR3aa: CSVLDIYNEQFF
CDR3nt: TGCAGCGTACTAGACATCTACAATGAGCAGTTCTTC

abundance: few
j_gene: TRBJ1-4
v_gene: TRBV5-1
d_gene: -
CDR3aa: CASSSGTGEKLFF
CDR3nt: TGCGCCAGCAGCTCCGGGACTGGAGAAAAACTGTTTTTT

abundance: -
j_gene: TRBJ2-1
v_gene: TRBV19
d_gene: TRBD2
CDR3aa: CASSREGLEDNEQFF
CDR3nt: TGTGCCAGTAGTAGAGAGGGACTAGAGGATAATGAGCAGTTCTTC

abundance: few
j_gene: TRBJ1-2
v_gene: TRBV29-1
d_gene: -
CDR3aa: CSVDGLGGYTF
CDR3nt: TGCAGCGTTGATGGCTTGGGGGGCTACACCTTC

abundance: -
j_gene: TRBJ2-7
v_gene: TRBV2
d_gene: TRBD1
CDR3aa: CASRGLDRVHEQYF
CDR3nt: TGTGCCAGCAGGGGACTGGACAGGGTCCACGAGCAGTACTTC

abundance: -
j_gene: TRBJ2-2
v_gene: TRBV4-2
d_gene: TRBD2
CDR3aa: CASSQEASAGGIGELFF
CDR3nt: TGTGCCAGCAGCCAAGAAGCCTCGGCGGGAGGGATCGGGGAGCTGTTTTTT